The next 11 T cell receptor beta chains were all read from a single sample in a study of blood T cell repertoires in COVID-19 (dated by TCRdb to 2020 to 2022). The library was generated by the immunoSEQ multiplex PCR assay. TCRdb obtained this table from immuneACCESS and retained in-frame rearrangements with V and J assigned. These tables miss some clones; where compared with another copy, unresolved V genes account for less than half of the shortfall, and the remainder is unexplained. The sample table records about 530,000 clones; roughly nine tenths of these occur just once. The ten biggest clones cover 7.8% of the sample. Material for sequencing was peripheral blood. The source is a woman aged 50 to 60 with COVID-19, enrolled during active disease.

This chain joins TRBV7-8 and TRBJ2-3; D unresolved. Trimming shortened V by 5 bases and J by 2 bases, and 8 bases separated the two germline ends. This CDR3 contains 13 residues. Germline V gene sequence: CDR1 SGHVS, CDR2 FQNEAQ. The CDR3 DNA is TGTGCCAGCAGCCCTACTTACACAGATACGCAGTATTTT. Translation: CASSPTYTDTQYF.

This chain links TRBV9 with TRBJ2-1, with 9 bases aligning to TRBD1. The trim removed 0 bases at V and 2 bases at J, leaving 6 bases unmatched. There are 17 residues in the CDR3. Germline assignment: CDR1 SGDLS and CDR2 YYNGEE. This chain's CDR3 is CASSVVGTGRTYNEQFF. The CDR3 nucleotides are TGTGCCAGCAGCGTAGTAGGGACAGGGAGGACCTACAATGAGCAGTTCTTC.

The chain couples TRBV6-5 to TRBJ1-5; D is uncertain. The V gene lost 5 bases and the J gene lost 0 bases, with 5 bases spanning the gap. Germline CDR1 and CDR2: MNHEY and SVGAGI. The CDR3 spans 13 residues. CDR3 residues: CASSTASNQPQHF. CDR3 sequence (DNA): TGTGCCAGCAGTACAGCTAGCAATCAGCCCCAGCATTTT.

The CDR3 coding sequence is TGTGCCAGCAGGATCGGGGCAGATACGCAGTATTTT. Protein product: CASRIGADTQYF. This chain uses TRBV27 with TRBJ2-3; possible D gene TRBD2, 5 bases. Trimming removed 6 bases at V and 4 bases at J, with 8 bases between. The CDR3 contains 12 residues. CDR1 and CDR2 (germline): MNHEY, SMNVEV (reference sequence).

Comment on this clone: In the same sample, other DNA sequences code for this CDR3. V and J are TRBV12-3 or TRBV12-4 and TRBJ1-1; 7 positions match TRBD1. After removal of 5 bases from V and 4 bases from J, the junction contained 1 base not matched to a gene. This CDR3 is 12 amino acids long. CDR3 in amino acids: CASSRGRTEAFF. CDR3 coding DNA: TGTGCCAGCAGTAGGGGGCGCACTGAAGCTTTCTTT.

The CDR3 region is CASSLIRGETGELFF. The CDR3 nucleotides are TGTGCCAGCAGCCTAATCCGGGGGGAAACCGGGGAGCTGTTTTTT. This chain connects TRBV7-9 to TRBJ2-2; 7 positions agree with TRBD2. The CDR3 runs to 15 residues. J gave up 5 bases and V 5 bases, and 8 bases lay outside the gene matches. The germline gives CDR1 SEHNR, CDR2 FQNEAQ (reference sequence). Combining the CDR3 with reference TRBV7-9 and TRBJ2-2 gives the whole variable domain DTGVSQNPRHKITKRGQNVTFRCDPISEHNRLYWYRQTLGQGPEFLTYFQNEAQLEKSRLLSDRFSAERPKGSFSTLEIQRTEQGDSAMYLCASSLIRGETGELFFGEGSRLTVL.

V gene TRBV30 combines with J gene TRBJ1-2; possible D gene TRBD1, 6 bases. Trimming cost V 8 bases and J 7 bases, with 17 bases left between them. Germline CDR1 reads GTSNPN; CDR2 reads SVGIG (reference sequence). CDR3 length: 12 residues. The DNA for the CDR3 is TGTGCCACAGTGACAGGTCCGTTTGGCTACACCTTC. This encodes CATVTGPFGYTF.

The V gene is TRBV30, the J gene TRBJ2-3; 9 bases align to TRBD1. The CDR3 covers 16 residues. In germline, CDR1 is GTSNPN, CDR2 SVGIG (reference sequence). V was pared by 2 bases and J by 3 bases, with 9 bases of the junction left unmatched. The CDR3 DNA reads as TGTGCCTGGAGTATGACCGGGACAGGGAGAACAGATACGCAGTATTTT. Amino acid sequence: CAWSMTGTGRTDTQYF.

V usage is TRBV6-5 and J usage is TRBJ2-1; 7 bases map to TRBD2. V was clipped by 7 bases and J by 8 bases; unmatched bases: 2. CDR1 MNHEY and CDR2 SVGAGI come from the germline V gene. The CDR3 extends over 11 amino acids. The DNA for the CDR3 is TGTGCCAGCACCCGGGGGGATGAGCAGTTCTTC. It codes for CASTRGDEQFF.

The chain carries TRBV7-8 and TRBJ1-6; 8 bases align to TRBD1. The CDR3 loop spans 15 amino acids. The V gene's germline CDR1 is SGHVS and CDR2 FQNEAQ. V shed 3 bases and J 10 bases; nucleotides not matched to a gene: 8. The DNA of the CDR3 is TGTGCCAGCAGCTTCGCAGGGGGCCGGGGATCACCCCTCCACTTT. Translated: CASSFAGGRGSPLHF.

The rearrangement uses TRBV27 and TRBJ1-2; weak D call: TRBD1 (6 bases). This CDR3 region has 15 residues. CDR1 MNHEY and CDR2 SMNVEV come from the germline V gene (reference sequence). Trimming removed 4 bases from V and 4 bases from J, with 16 bases in between. The CDR3 DNA reads as TGTGCCAGCAGTTATGGGGGGGGGCGGACCTATGGCTACACCTTC. It translates to CASSYGGGRTYGYTF.